The sequence of this T cell receptor beta chain was determined in a study of control samples from healthy donors and cancer patients (dated by TCRdb to the early 2020s). On this clone itself: The antigen it binds to is not known. No quality values exist for individual bases; no much larger clone is one base distant.

Clipping removes 4 bases from V and 2 bases from J, with 3 as the unmatched junction base count. Spanning cysteine to phenylalanine, the CDR3 consists of 16 amino acids. The CDR3 DNA has 48 bases and is translated from base 1. From the germline V gene, CDR1 is SGHRS and CDR2 is YFSETQ. Library preparation used the immunoSEQ multiplex PCR assay. TCRdb took over this immuneACCESS table, retaining in-frame rearrangements with V and J assigned. Such tables are incomplete; in checked studies, under half of the missing clones stem from an unresolved V gene, and the remainder is unexplained. Within this sample are 90,000 to 150,000 clones, with more than 80% of them counted one time only. The ten most abundant clones make up about two fifths of the sample.

The sample comprised blood. The source of this sequence is a man over 45 in good health. This sequence uses TRBV5-1 and TRBJ2-3; 14 bases in the middle match TRBD2. The nucleotide sequence reads as follows: TGCGCCAGCAGCCGACTAGCGGGGGGGTTCACAGATACGCAGTATTTT. Protein translation: CASSRLAGGFTDTQYF.